The 24 T cell receptor beta chains below all came from one sample that was sequenced in a study of shared clonotypes between healthy human individuals. Profiled with immunoSEQ multiplex PCR; TCRdb holds only in-frame clones, not every one. The sample lists some 2,100,000 clones; almost 96% were seen once. The sample consisted of naive CD4+ T cells sorted from blood. Subset reported: CD45RA+ positively selected. The source is a man in his late teens or twenties in good health.

Of note for this clone: This CDR3 is also generated by other DNA sequences in the sample. V and J are TRBV11-2 and TRBJ2-5; tentative D call: TRBD2 (5 bases). The CDR3 is made up of 13 amino acids. The germline V and J ends were trimmed by 3 bases and 4 bases, with 9 bases remaining between them. Germline CDR1 is SGHAT and CDR2 is FQNNGV. CDR3: CASSLRGRETQYF. In nucleotides, the CDR3 is TGTGCCAGCAGCTTGCGTGGGAGAGAGACCCAGTACTTC.

The J gene is TRBJ2-4, the V gene TRBV28, with 10 bases that match TRBD2. In germline, CDR1 is MDHEN, CDR2 SYDVKM. The CDR3 is made up of 18 amino acids. Trimming removed 3 bases from V and 0 bases from J; junction bases left unmatched: 8. CDR3 DNA sequence: TGTGCCAGCAGTTTGGCGGGACTAGCGTCTTTAGCCAAAAACATTCAGTACTTC. Translation gives CASSLAGLASLAKNIQYF.

J is TRBJ2-5 and V is TRBV7-9; D is tentatively TRBD1 or TRBD2 (5 bases each). Germline CDR1 is SEHNR and CDR2 is FQNEAQ (reference sequence). The CDR3 is 13 residues long. With 5 bases removed from V and 2 bases from J, the gap between germline ends came to 9 bases. The CDR3 is CASSPGPQETQYF. In DNA, the CDR3 is TGTGCCAGCAGCCCGGGACCTCAAGAGACCCAGTACTTC.

CDR3 DNA sequence: TGTGCCAGCAGTCCCTGGGACAGCCCTAATTCACCCCTCCACTTT. Translation: CASSPWDSPNSPLHF. The V call is TRBV6-5, the J call TRBJ1-6, with 7 bases that match TRBD1. This CDR3 has 15 amino acids. Trimming at V came to 5 bases and at J to 6 bases, leaving 7 bases not matched to a gene. Looked up from germline, CDR1 is MNHEY and CDR2 is SVGAGI.

The chain has TRBV19 and TRBJ2-5; either TRBD1 or TRBD2 may fit D (5 bases each). From germline, CDR1 is LNHDA and CDR2 SQIVND (reference sequence). V was trimmed by 6 bases and J by 0 bases, leaving 8 bases between them. This CDR3 region has 13 residues. CDR3 protein: CASSGTYQETQYF. CDR3 DNA: TGTGCCAGTAGCGGGACCTACCAAGAGACCCAGTACTTC.

The chain is built from TRBV30 and TRBJ2-2; no firm D call. CDR3 length: 13 amino acids. Per germline, CDR1 GTSNPN and CDR2 SVGIG (reference sequence). V gave up 2 bases and J gave up 8 bases, with 12 bases separating them. Here the CDR3 reads CAWSPHPTGELFF. The CDR3 DNA follows: TGTGCCTGGAGTCCCCACCCAACTGGGGAGCTGTTTTTT.

J is TRBJ2-5 and V is TRBV7-2, with 8 bases matching TRBD2. This CDR3 spans 16 amino acids. The germline gives CDR1 SGHTA, CDR2 FQGNSA. Unmatched junction bases numbered 9, after V lost 1 base and J lost 5 bases. CDR3 DNA sequence: TGTGCCAGCAGCTTAGTGGGTAGCGGGGCGTGGGAGACCCAGTACTTC. Translation: CASSLVGSGAWETQYF.

This chain links TRBV19 with TRBJ1-1, with TRBD1 identical over 7 bases. The CDR3 loop spans 14 amino acids. J lost 0 bases, V lost 7 bases, and 5 bases had no gene match. Germline values: CDR1 LNHDA, CDR2 SQIVND (reference sequence). The CDR3 spells CASTHRGMNTEAFF. The DNA of the CDR3 is TGTGCCAGTACCCACAGGGGTATGAACACTGAAGCTTTCTTT.

This clone was seen once. V usage is TRBV7-9 and J usage is TRBJ1-1; D possibly corresponds to TRBD1 (6 bases). Germline V lookup: CDR1 SEHNR, CDR2 FQNEAQ (reference sequence). V was shortened by 1 base and J by 4 bases, with 16 bases between the two germline ends. The CDR3 covers 16 residues. The CDR3 loop is CASSLGHEGGSTEAFF. The CDR3 nucleotides are TGTGCCAGCAGCTTAGGACATGAGGGGGGGAGCACTGAAGCTTTCTTT.

The chain links TRBV5-1 to TRBJ2-3; D is perhaps TRBD1 or TRBD2 (5 bases each). This CDR3 spans 15 amino acids. Germline V gene data show CDR1 as SGHRS and CDR2 as YFSETQ. Trimming left V 7 bases short and J 0 bases short, with 15 bases between. CDR3 in DNA: TGCGCCAGCTGTAGTTCGGGACCAAGCACAGATACGCAGTATTTT. Residues: CASCSSGPSTDTQYF.

The rearrangement links TRBV4-1 to TRBJ2-6; 10 nucleotides agree with TRBD2. The V gene's germline CDR1 is MGHRA and CDR2 YSYEKL. Germline trimming cut 2 bases from V and 2 bases from J; bases unmatched to any gene: 6. CDR3 size: 18 residues. Here the CDR3 DNA reads TGCGCCAGCAGCCAAACCCTAGCGGGAGTGACTGGGGCCAACGTCCTGACTTTC. It specifies CASSQTLAGVTGANVLTF.

The rearrangement joins TRBV5-1 to TRBJ1-6; the D gene is possibly TRBD1 (5 bases). Per germline, CDR1 SGHRS and CDR2 YFSETQ. Deletions cut 4 bases from V and 7 bases from J, with 12 bases between. The CDR3 has 14 amino acids. The CDR3 protein is CASSLGHLNSPLHF. CDR3 in DNA: TGCGCCAGCAGCCTAGGACATCTGAATTCACCCCTCCACTTT.

This clone was found once. The chain joins TRBV5-1 to TRBJ1-1; D unclear. Germline-derived CDR1 and CDR2 are SGHRS and YFSETQ. Trimming removed 0 bases at V and 4 bases at J, with 7 bases between. The CDR3 loop spans 13 amino acids. This chain's CDR3 is CASSLVQSTEAFF. For the CDR3, the DNA is TGCGCCAGCAGCTTGGTCCAGTCCACTGAAGCTTTCTTT.

As concerns this clone: At the DNA level, this CDR3 is encoded by other sequences in the same sample as well. The chain carries TRBV7-9 and TRBJ1-3; no firm D call. CDR1 is SEHNR and CDR2 is FQNEAQ in the germline V gene (reference sequence). The CDR3 extends over 13 amino acids. With 3 bases removed from V and 1 base from J, the gap between germline ends came to 4 bases. In DNA, the CDR3 is TGTGCCAGCAGCTTCGAATCTGGAAACACCATATATTTT. Protein product: CASSFESGNTIYF.

The CDR3 DNA follows: TGTGCCACCCGGGACAGCGGCCGGTCTGGGCAGTACTTC. Protein sequence: CATRDSGRSGQYF. The chain joins TRBV2 to TRBJ2-7, with 7 bases fitting TRBD1. CDR3 length: 13 amino acids. Germline V gene data show CDR1 as SNHLY and CDR2 as FYNNEI. The V and J ends lost 10 bases and 9 bases, in that order; junction bases with no gene match: 15.

The genes are TRBV2 and TRBJ1-6; 9 bases fit TRBD1. The CDR3 loop spans 14 amino acids. The V and J ends lost 4 bases and 7 bases, in that order; junction bases with no gene match: 2. CDR1 and CDR2 from the germline V gene are SNHLY and FYNNEI. CDR3 DNA sequence: TGTGCCAGCAGTGGGGGACAGGGAAATTCACCCCTCCACTTT. This codes for CASSGGQGNSPLHF. Full variable domain (remainder filled in from reference TRBV2 and TRBJ1-6): EPEVTQTPSHQVTQMGQEVILRCVPISNHLYFYWYRQILGQKVEFLVSFYNNEISEKSEIFDDQFSVERPDGSNFTLKIRSTKLEDSAMYFCASSGGQGNSPLHFGNGTRLTVT.

The rearrangement links TRBV9 to TRBJ2-5, with TRBD2 identical over 7 bases. CDR1 SGDLS and CDR2 YYNGEE come from the germline V gene. This CDR3 has 14 residues. The V and J ends lost 4 bases and 1 base, in that order; junction bases with no gene match: 4. CDR3 sequence reads: CASSPGRSQETQYF. The CDR3 DNA reads TGTGCCAGCAGCCCCGGGAGGTCCCAAGAGACCCAGTACTTC.

This chain connects TRBV10-3 to TRBJ2-7; the D is unclear. V was clipped by 10 bases and J by 0 bases, with 16 bases between them. There are 14 residues in the CDR3. Germline assignment: CDR1 ENHRY and CDR2 SYGVKD. For the CDR3, the DNA is TGTGCCACCGCGATCACGGGTGGCTCCTACGAGCAGTACTTC. It yields the protein CATAITGGSYEQYF.

This clone was counted a few times. This chain uses TRBV2 with TRBJ1-2, with D hard to call. This CDR3 comprises 14 residues. Trimming removed 0 bases at V and 2 bases at J, with 7 bases between. Germline CDR1 is SNHLY and CDR2 is FYNNEI. CDR3 sequence reads: CASSEAGNNYGYTF. The CDR3 nucleotides are TGTGCCAGCAGTGAAGCGGGCAACAACTATGGCTACACCTTC.

As DNA, the CDR3 is TGCGCCAGCAGCGCGGGACAGTACCAAGAGACCCAGTACTTC. Residues: CASSAGQYQETQYF. The V call is TRBV5-1, the J call TRBJ2-5, with D possibly matching TRBD1 (7 bases). CDR1 SGHRS and CDR2 YFSETQ come from the germline V gene. Trimming took off 4 bases at V and 0 bases at J, with 10 bases between the two ends. This CDR3 has 14 amino acids.

For this clone: Other nucleotide sequences from this sample produce the same CDR3. V is TRBV7-9 and J is TRBJ1-4; no definite D call. The CDR3 has 15 amino acids. Between the trimmed V and J ends, which lost 1 base and 0 bases, there was a span of 6 bases. Germline CDR1 SEHNR, CDR2 FQNEAQ (reference sequence). The CDR3 reads CASSLVAATNEKLFF. CDR3 nucleotide sequence: TGTGCCAGCAGCTTAGTTGCTGCAACTAATGAAAAACTGTTTTTT. Full variable domain (outside the CDR3, taken from reference TRBV7-9 and TRBJ1-4): DTGVSQNPRHKITKRGQNVTFRCDPISEHNRLYWYRQTLGQGPEFLTYFQNEAQLEKSRLLSDRFSAERPKGSFSTLEIQRTEQGDSAMYLCASSLVAATNEKLFFGSGTQLSVL.

The chain couples TRBV6-6 to TRBJ2-5; TRBD2 matches 7 bases. The CDR3 totals 14 residues. J lost 4 bases, V lost 2 bases, and 4 bases had no gene match. The germline V gene encodes CDR1 MNHNY and CDR2 SVGAGI (reference sequence). In nucleotides, the CDR3 is TGTGCCAGCAGTTACGCCTGGGAGGGAGAGACCCAGTACTTC. Its protein is CASSYAWEGETQYF.

A remark on this clone: At one of its ends the junction is not consistent with the germline gene, which may arise from a read error. This chain joins TRBV7-7 and TRBJ2-1; maybe TRBD1 (6 bases). The CDR3 is made up of 15 amino acids. Germline V gives CDR1 SSHAT, CDR2 FNYEAQ (reference sequence). In nucleotides, the CDR3 is TGTGCTAGCAGCTTAGGGGGTCTGAATGACAATGAGCAGTTCTTC. Protein sequence: CASSLGGLNDNEQFF.

This rearrangement joins TRBV4-1 to TRBJ2-2; D may be TRBD1 (6 bases). Between the trimmed V and J ends, which lost 3 bases and 3 bases, there was a span of 11 bases. Germline CDR1 MGHRA, CDR2 YSYEKL. The CDR3 has 15 residues. CDR3 protein: CASSHGDTYTGELFF. The CDR3, as DNA: TGCGCCAGCAGCCACGGGGACACCTACACCGGGGAGCTGTTTTTT.